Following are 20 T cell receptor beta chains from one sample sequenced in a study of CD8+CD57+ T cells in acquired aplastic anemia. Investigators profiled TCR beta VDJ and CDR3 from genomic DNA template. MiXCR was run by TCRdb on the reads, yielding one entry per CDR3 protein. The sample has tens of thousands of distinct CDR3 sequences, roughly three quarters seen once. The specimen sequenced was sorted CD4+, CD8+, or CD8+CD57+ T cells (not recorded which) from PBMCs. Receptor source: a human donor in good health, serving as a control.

CDR3 loop: CSVVGMTTKNIQYF. For the CDR3, the DNA is TGCAGCGTTGTAGGGATGACGACCAAAAACATTCAGTACTTC. The gene calls are TRBV29-1 and TRBJ2-4; no reliable D call. The CDR3 sequence is 14 residues long. The germline gives CDR1 SQVTM, CDR2 ANQGSEA. V lost 4 bases to trimming and J lost 2 bases, with 12 bases between them.

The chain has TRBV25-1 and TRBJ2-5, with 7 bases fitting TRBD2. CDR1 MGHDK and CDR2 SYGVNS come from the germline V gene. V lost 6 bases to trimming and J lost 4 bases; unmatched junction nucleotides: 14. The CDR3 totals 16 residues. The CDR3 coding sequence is TGTGCCAGCAGCTTATCTGTGGGGGGGGGACGAGAGACCCAGTACTTC. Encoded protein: CASSLSVGGGRETQYF.

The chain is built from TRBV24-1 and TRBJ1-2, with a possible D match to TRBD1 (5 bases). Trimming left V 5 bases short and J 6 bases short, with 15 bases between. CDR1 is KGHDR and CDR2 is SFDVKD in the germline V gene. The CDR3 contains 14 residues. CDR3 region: CATSALQVVNGYTF. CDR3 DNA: TGTGCCACCAGTGCTTTACAGGTTGTAAATGGCTACACCTTC.

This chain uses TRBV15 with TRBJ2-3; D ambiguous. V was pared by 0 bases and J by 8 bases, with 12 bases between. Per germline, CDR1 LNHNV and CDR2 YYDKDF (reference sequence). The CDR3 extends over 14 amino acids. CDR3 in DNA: TGTGCCACCAGCAGAGATCTAAGTGGTCGTACGCAGTATTTT. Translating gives CATSRDLSGRTQYF.

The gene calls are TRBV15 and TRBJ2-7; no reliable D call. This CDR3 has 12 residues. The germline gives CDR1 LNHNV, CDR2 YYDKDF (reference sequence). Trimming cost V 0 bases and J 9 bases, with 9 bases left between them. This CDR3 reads CATSRDSVWQYF. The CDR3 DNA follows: TGTGCCACCAGCAGAGATTCGGTGTGGCAGTACTTC.

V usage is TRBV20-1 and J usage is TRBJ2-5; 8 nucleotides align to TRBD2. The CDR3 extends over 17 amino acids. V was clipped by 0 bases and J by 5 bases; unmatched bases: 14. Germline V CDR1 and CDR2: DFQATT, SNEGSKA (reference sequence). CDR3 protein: CSAREQRSGGVMETQYF. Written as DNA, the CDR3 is TGCAGTGCTAGAGAACAGCGGAGCGGGGGTGTTATGGAGACCCAGTACTTC.

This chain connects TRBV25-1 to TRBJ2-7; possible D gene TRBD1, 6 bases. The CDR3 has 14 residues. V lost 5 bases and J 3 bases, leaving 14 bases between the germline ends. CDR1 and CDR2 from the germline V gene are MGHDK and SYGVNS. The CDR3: CASSPSTGIYEQYF. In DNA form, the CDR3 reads TGTGCCAGCAGTCCCTCTACAGGGATCTACGAGCAGTACTTC.

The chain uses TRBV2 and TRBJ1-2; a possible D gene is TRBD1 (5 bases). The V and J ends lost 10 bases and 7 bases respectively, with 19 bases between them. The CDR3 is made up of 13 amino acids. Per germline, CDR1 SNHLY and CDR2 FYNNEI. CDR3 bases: TGTGCCACCGGCGACAGAGAATTACTTGGCTACACCTTC. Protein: CATGDRELLGYTF.

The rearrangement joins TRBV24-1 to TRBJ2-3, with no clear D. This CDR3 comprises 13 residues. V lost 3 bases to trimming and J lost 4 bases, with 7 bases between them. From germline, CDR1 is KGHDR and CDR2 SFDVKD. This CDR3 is CATSDNTPDTQYF. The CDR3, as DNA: TGTGCCACCAGTGATAACACACCAGATACGCAGTATTTT.

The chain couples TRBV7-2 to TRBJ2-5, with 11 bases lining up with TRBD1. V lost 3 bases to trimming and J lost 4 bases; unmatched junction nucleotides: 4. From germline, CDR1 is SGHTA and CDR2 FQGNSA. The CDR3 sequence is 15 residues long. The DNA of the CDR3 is TGTGCCAGCAGCTTGGAGGGACAGGGGGGAGAGACCCAGTACTTC. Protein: CASSLEGQGGETQYF.

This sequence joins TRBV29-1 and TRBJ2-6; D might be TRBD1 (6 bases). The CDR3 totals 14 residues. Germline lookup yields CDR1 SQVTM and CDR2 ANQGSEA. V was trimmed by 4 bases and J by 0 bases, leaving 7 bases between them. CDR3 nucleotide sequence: TGCAGCGTTGTAGGGGGCTCTGGGGCCAACGTCCTGACTTTC. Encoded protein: CSVVGGSGANVLTF. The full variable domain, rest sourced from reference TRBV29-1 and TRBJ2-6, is SAVISQKPSRDICQRGTSLTIQCQVDSQVTMMFWYRQQPGQSLTLIATANQGSEATYESGFVIDKFPISRPNLTFSTLTVSNMSPEDSSIYLCSVVGGSGANVLTFGAGSRLTVL.

CDR3 nucleotides: TGTGCCAGCAGTTACGACAGGAACTATGGCTACACCTTC. This codes for CASSYDRNYGYTF. The rearrangement joins TRBV6-5 to TRBJ1-2; D might be TRBD1 (6 bases). This CDR3 is built from 13 residues. Germline V gene sequence: CDR1 MNHEY, CDR2 SVGAGI. The V end lost 2 bases, the J end lost 2 bases, and 6 bases lay between the germline ends.

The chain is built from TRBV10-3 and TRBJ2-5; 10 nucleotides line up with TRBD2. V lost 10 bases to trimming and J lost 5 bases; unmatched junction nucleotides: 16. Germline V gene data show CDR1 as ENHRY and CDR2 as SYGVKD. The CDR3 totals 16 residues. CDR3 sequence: CASSFESGGAHETQYF. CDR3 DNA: TGTGCCAGCAGCTTTGAGAGCGGGGGGGCTCATGAGACCCAGTACTTC.

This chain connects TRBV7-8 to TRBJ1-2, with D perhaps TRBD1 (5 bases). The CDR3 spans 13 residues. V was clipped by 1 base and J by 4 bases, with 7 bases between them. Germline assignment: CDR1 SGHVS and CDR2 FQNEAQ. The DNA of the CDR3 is TGTGCCAGCAGCTTAGGACAGACCTATGGCTACACCTTC. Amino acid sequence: CASSLGQTYGYTF. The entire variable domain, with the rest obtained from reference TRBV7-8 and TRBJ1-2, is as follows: GAGVSQSPRYKVAKRGQDVALRCDPISGHVSLFWYQQALGQGPEFLTYFQNEAQLDKSGLPSDRFFAERPEGSVSTLKIQRTQQEDSAVYLCASSLGQTYGYTFGSGTRLTVV.

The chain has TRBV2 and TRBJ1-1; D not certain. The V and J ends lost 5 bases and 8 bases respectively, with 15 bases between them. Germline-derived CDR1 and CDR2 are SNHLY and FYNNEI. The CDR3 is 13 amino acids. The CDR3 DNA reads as TGTGCCAGCAGTCCTGCACCCCAATCGGAAGCTTTCTTT. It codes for CASSPAPQSEAFF.

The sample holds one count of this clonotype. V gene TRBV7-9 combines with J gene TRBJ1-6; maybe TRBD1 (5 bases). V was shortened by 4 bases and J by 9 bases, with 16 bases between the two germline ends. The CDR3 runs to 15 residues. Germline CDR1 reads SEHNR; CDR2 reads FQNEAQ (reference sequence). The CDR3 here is CASSSKDIPGSPLHF. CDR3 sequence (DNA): TGTGCCAGCAGCTCCAAGGACATACCAGGTTCACCCCTCCACTTT.

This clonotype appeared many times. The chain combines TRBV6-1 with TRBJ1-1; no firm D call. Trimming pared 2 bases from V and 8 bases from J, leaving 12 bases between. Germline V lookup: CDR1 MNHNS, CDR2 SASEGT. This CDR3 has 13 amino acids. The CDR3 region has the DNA TGTGCCAGCAGTGAATCTGAATCAGTAGAAGCTTTCTTT. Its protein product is CASSESESVEAFF.

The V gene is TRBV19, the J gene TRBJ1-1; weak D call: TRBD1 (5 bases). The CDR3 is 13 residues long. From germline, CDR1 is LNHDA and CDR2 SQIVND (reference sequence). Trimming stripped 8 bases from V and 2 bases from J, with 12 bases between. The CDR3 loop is CASLGQGNTEAFF. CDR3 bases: TGTGCCAGTTTAGGGCAGGGCAACACTGAAGCTTTCTTT. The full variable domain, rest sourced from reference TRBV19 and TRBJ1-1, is DGGITQSPKYLFRKEGQNVTLSCEQNLNHDAMYWYRQDPGQGLRLIYYSQIVNDFQKGDIAEGYSVSREKKESFPLTVTSAQKNPTAFYLCASLGQGNTEAFFGQGTRLTVV.

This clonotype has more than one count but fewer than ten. As DNA, the CDR3 is TGTGCCATCAGTGAACGGACAGGGTTGACCACAGATACGCAGTATTTT. Translation gives CAISERTGLTTDTQYF. The chain employs TRBV10-3 and TRBJ2-3, with 8 bases lining up with TRBD1. Germline V gene data show CDR1 as ENHRY and CDR2 as SYGVKD. CDR3 length: 16 amino acids. V lost 3 bases and J lost 2; bases outside the gene matches: 7.

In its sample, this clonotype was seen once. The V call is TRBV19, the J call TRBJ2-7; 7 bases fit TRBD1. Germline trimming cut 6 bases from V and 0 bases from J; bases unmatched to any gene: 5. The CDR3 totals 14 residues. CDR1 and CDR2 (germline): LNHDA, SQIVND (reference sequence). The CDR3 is CASRGTAASYEQYF. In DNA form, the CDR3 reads TGTGCCAGTAGGGGGACAGCTGCCTCCTACGAGCAGTACTTC.